The 18 T cell receptor beta chains below come from one sample, sequenced in a study of T cell responses to AZD1222 COVID-19 vaccine. The method was immunoSEQ multiplex PCR; TCRdb's version includes in-frame clones alone and lacks a portion of them. This table has 100,000 to 150,000 clones, 86% appearing once. The starting material was peripheral blood, obtained 28 days after the second AZD1222 dose. These receptors were obtained from an adult who received the AZD1222 COVID-19 vaccine.

The V call is TRBV9, the J call TRBJ1-2; D is ambiguous. Per the germline V gene, CDR1 is SGDLS and CDR2 is YYNGEE. The V gene lost 0 bases and the J gene lost 0 bases, with 12 bases spanning the gap. The CDR3 is 16 amino acids. CDR3 in amino acids: CASSVDRTASNYGYTF. CDR3 sequence (DNA): TGTGCCAGCAGCGTAGATAGGACCGCCTCTAACTATGGCTACACCTTC.

The chain joins TRBV7-3 to TRBJ2-1; 8 nucleotides align to TRBD2. The V and J ends lost 0 bases and 3 bases, in that order; junction bases with no gene match: 4. CDR1 SGHTA and CDR2 FQGTGA come from the germline V gene. This CDR3 contains 16 residues. CDR3 nucleotides: TGTGCCAGCAGCTTAACGGGTACTAGCGGCTACAATGAGCAGTTCTTC. Translating gives CASSLTGTSGYNEQFF.

V usage is TRBV10-3 and J usage is TRBJ1-1; weak D call: TRBD1 (6 bases). Germline CDR1 is ENHRY and CDR2 is SYGVKD. Trimming shortened V by 5 bases and J by 0 bases, and 10 bases separated the two germline ends. The CDR3 runs to 14 residues. CDR3 bases: TGTGCCATCAGTAGACAGGAGATGAACACTGAAGCTTTCTTT. It encodes CAISRQEMNTEAFF.

The V and J genes are TRBV5-1 and TRBJ2-2; D unclear. Looked up from germline, CDR1 is SGHRS and CDR2 is YFSETQ. V dropped 3 bases and J dropped 0 bases, with 6 bases sitting between them. The CDR3 runs 14 residues. The CDR3 DNA sequence: TGCGCCAGCAGCTCCTCAACGAACACCGGGGAGCTGTTTTTT. Amino acids: CASSSSTNTGELFF.

This chain connects TRBV2 to TRBJ1-1; 7 nucleotides line up with TRBD1. In germline, CDR1 is SNHLY, CDR2 FYNNEI. The CDR3 is 14 amino acids. The trim removed 6 bases at V and 9 bases at J, leaving 13 bases unmatched. The CDR3 region has the DNA TGTGCCAGCAGAGACCGGGACAGTAGCACCAAAGCTTTCTTT. Translation gives CASRDRDSSTKAFF.

The chain has TRBV6-5 and TRBJ1-1; no clear D. V lost 6 bases, J lost 4 bases, and 9 bases lay in between. CDR3 length: 12 amino acids. Germline CDR1 and CDR2: MNHEY and SVGAGI. CDR3 residues: CASRSGSTEAFF. CDR3 sequence (DNA): TGTGCCAGCAGGTCTGGAAGCACTGAAGCTTTCTTT.

V usage is TRBV5-1 and J usage is TRBJ2-7, with TRBD1 matching over 10 bases. Losses at the gene ends were 4 bases for V and 3 bases for J; bases not matched to a gene: 7. Germline-derived CDR1 and CDR2 are SGHRS and YFSETQ. This CDR3 has 15 amino acids. CDR3 amino acids: CASSTLTGGSYEQYF. The CDR3, as DNA: TGCGCCAGCAGCACCTTGACAGGGGGCAGCTACGAGCAGTACTTC.

This chain connects TRBV7-9 to TRBJ1-6; no clear D gene. The ends were cut back, 1 base at V and 12 bases at J, with 7 bases in the middle. CDR1 is SEHNR, CDR2 FQNEAQ, per germline (reference sequence). The CDR3 has 12 amino acids. The CDR3 protein is CASSLDYGPLHF. The DNA for the CDR3 is TGTGCCAGCAGCTTAGATTACGGACCCCTCCACTTT.

The V gene is TRBV7-9, the J gene TRBJ1-1; no clear D. From germline, CDR1 is SEHNR and CDR2 FQNEAQ (reference sequence). The V and J ends lost 0 bases and 9 bases respectively, with 11 bases between them. The CDR3 extends over 13 amino acids. The CDR3 spells CASSLAMREKAFF. The CDR3 DNA sequence: TGTGCCAGCAGCTTAGCGATGAGAGAGAAAGCTTTCTTT. Supplemented by reference TRBV7-9 and TRBJ1-1, the full variable domain reads DTGVSQNPRHKITKRGQNVTFRCDPISEHNRLYWYRQTLGQGPEFLTYFQNEAQLEKSRLLSDRFSAERPKGSFSTLEIQRTEQGDSAMYLCASSLAMREKAFFGQGTRLTVV.

On this clone: The sample has other DNA sequences that encode this CDR3 too. This rearrangement joins TRBV29-1 to TRBJ2-3; D call uncertain. Trimming left V 6 bases short and J 2 bases short, with 6 bases between. CDR3 length: 11 residues. The germline gives CDR1 SQVTM, CDR2 ANQGSEA. In DNA form, the CDR3 reads TGCAGCGTCGAAAACACAGATACGCAGTATTTT. Translation gives CSVENTDTQYF.

The chain combines TRBV5-5 with TRBJ1-4, with 10 bases aligning to TRBD1. The CDR3 totals 15 residues. Per germline, CDR1 SGHKS and CDR2 YYEKEE (reference sequence). The junction had 6 bases not matched to a gene; V was cut back by 2 bases and J by 8 bases. For the CDR3, the DNA is TGTGCCAGCAGCTTCGGACAGGGGGTAGGAGAAAAACTGTTTTTT. Translating gives CASSFGQGVGEKLFF.

The V gene is TRBV7-8, the J gene TRBJ1-1, with D possibly being TRBD1 (5 bases). This CDR3 has 12 amino acids. CDR1 is SGHVS, CDR2 FQNEAQ, per germline. Trimming stripped 3 bases from V and 8 bases from J, with 10 bases between. The chain's CDR3 is CASSFPGTEAFF. The DNA for the CDR3 is TGTGCCAGCAGCTTCCCCGGGACGGAAGCTTTCTTT. Looking up the rest from reference TRBV7-8 and TRBJ1-1 gives the full variable domain: GAGVSQSPRYKVAKRGQDVALRCDPISGHVSLFWYQQALGQGPEFLTYFQNEAQLDKSGLPSDRFFAERPEGSVSTLKIQRTQQEDSAVYLCASSFPGTEAFFGQGTRLTVV.

V usage is TRBV6-4 and J usage is TRBJ2-2; the D gene is possibly TRBD1 (5 bases). The CDR3 totals 14 residues. Trimming shortened V by 1 base and J by 7 bases, and 10 bases separated the two germline ends. Per the germline V gene, CDR1 is MRHNA and CDR2 is SNTAGT. CDR3 loop: CASSDFSQGGELFF. In DNA form, the CDR3 reads TGTGCCAGCAGTGACTTTTCCCAGGGCGGGGAGCTGTTTTTT.

The chain couples TRBV7-7 to TRBJ1-1; D gene ambiguous. This CDR3 contains 15 residues. Trimming took off 5 bases at V and 6 bases at J, with 19 bases between the two ends. Germline V gene sequence: CDR1 SSHAT, CDR2 FNYEAQ (reference sequence). The CDR3 nucleotides read TGTGCCAGCAGCCCCATGGCCGGGGAGGGCGCTGAAGCTTTCTTT. Translated, it gives CASSPMAGEGAEAFF.

Remarks on this clone: At one boundary the junction diverges from the germline segment, which might be a read error. V usage is TRBV28 and J usage is TRBJ2-1; D is uncertain. Germline V CDR1 and CDR2: MDHEN, SYDVKM. CDR3 length: 15 residues. The CDR3 region has the DNA TGTGCCAGCAGGCCATTTGGACCTTCCTCCAATGAGCAGTTCTTC. Its translation is CASRPFGPSSNEQFF. Based on the CDR3 plus reference TRBV28 and TRBJ2-1, the full variable domain is DVKVTQSSRYLVKRTGEKVFLECVQDMDHENMFWYRQDPGLGLRLIYFSYDVKMKEKGDIPEGYSVSREKKERFSLILESASTNQTSMYLCASRPFGPSSNEQFFGPGTRLTVL.

The chain carries TRBV2 and TRBJ2-2, with no clear D. The CDR3 spans 15 residues. The V and J ends lost 7 bases and 2 bases respectively, with 14 bases between them. CDR1 is SNHLY and CDR2 is FYNNEI in the germline V gene. CDR3 sequence reads: CASTPFQANTGELFF. The CDR3 nucleotides read TGTGCCAGCACCCCCTTCCAAGCAAACACCGGGGAGCTGTTTTTT.

This chain links TRBV9 with TRBJ2-7, with TRBD2 identical over 8 bases. Trimming removed 5 bases from V and 0 bases from J; junction bases left unmatched: 4. The CDR3 has 14 amino acids. In germline, CDR1 is SGDLS, CDR2 YYNGEE. The CDR3 here is CASSSGTSSYEQYF. CDR3 nucleotide sequence: TGTGCCAGCAGTTCCGGGACTAGCTCCTACGAGCAGTACTTC.

V usage is TRBV27 and J usage is TRBJ1-2; D is unclear. The CDR3 contains 14 residues. V lost 0 bases and J lost 5, with 10 bases in between. From germline, CDR1 is MNHEY and CDR2 SMNVEV (reference sequence). CDR3: CASSLSPEIYGYTF. The CDR3 nucleotides are TGTGCCAGCAGTTTATCCCCCGAGATTTATGGCTACACCTTC.